This T cell receptor beta chain was identified in a study of human T cells and chemical hapten exposure. Study-level findings and limits: Counts of expanded TCRs (at PT1) showed a positive correlation with patch test score.

Germline V gene sequence: CDR1 LNHNV, CDR2 YYDKDF (reference sequence). The V gene end was trimmed by 8 bases and the J gene end by 1 base; junction bases not matched to a gene: 3. The CDR3 runs 13 residues. The time point is: patch test 3, about 24 weeks after DPC sensitization. Treatment in this sample: therapeutic diphenylcyclopropenone sensitization with weekly scalp DPC. Each patch-test visit's blood sample preceded patch application. Alopecia patients deemed DPC-suitable, aged 18 to 70, excluding pregnancy. This clonotype came up a few times. Its cognate antigen is unknown. Individual cDNA molecules received unique molecular identifiers in the library. Via MiXCR, TCRdb re-called the RACE reads, giving one row per CDR3 protein. The table has about 190,000 distinct CDR3 sequences, under 25% seen once.

The rearrangement joins TRBV15 to TRBJ1-1, with TRBD1 matching 8 bases. The sequence was collected from a woman between 40 and 50 years old with alopecia areata. Some clones in this sample may be carry-over from other donors' samples. The sample in question was whole blood, obtained in connection with sensitization to the hapten diphenylcyclopropenone (DPC). This CDR3 reads CATAGQGNTEAFF. CDR3 in DNA: TGTGCCACCGCCGGACAGGGGAACACTGAAGCTTTCTTT. The full variable domain, with the rest looked up from reference TRBV15 and TRBJ1-1, is DAMVIQNPRYQVTQFGKPVTLSCSQTLNHNVMYWYQQKSSQAPKLLFHYYDKDFNNEADTPDNFQSRRPNTSFCFLDIRSPGLGDTAMYLCATAGQGNTEAFFGQGTRLTVV.